A single sample is the source of the 32 T cell receptor beta chains below, sequenced in a study of shared clonotypes between healthy human individuals (TCRdb year 2020). Preparation of the library involved the immunoSEQ multiplex PCR assay. The immuneACCESS repertoire file appears here via TCRdb, limited to in-frame rearrangements. These files lack a portion of the clones; in checked studies, under half of the deficit traces to unresolved V genes, and the cause of the others is not known. The sample profile shows some 1,900,000 clones; roughly 94% of them were found once. In total, the top ten clones hold 0.95% to 1.5% of the sample. CD8 naive samples consisted of CD45RO-negative cells that were positively selected for CCR7, yielding a CD45RA+CCR7+ population without TemRA cells. Sequences were obtained from naive CD8+ T cells sorted from blood. Interpreted using the paper, the cell subset or site label stands for: CD45RA+CCR7+. The receptors stem from a man younger than 35 in good health.

Details on this clone: The same CDR3 is also encoded by other DNA sequences in this sample. The chain carries TRBV6-6 and TRBJ2-7, with D possibly matching TRBD2 (5 bases). The CDR3 has 13 amino acids. V lost 0 bases and J 5 bases, leaving 8 bases between the germline ends. Germline V CDR1 and CDR2: MNHNY, SVGAGI (reference sequence). The CDR3 is CASSYSTGNEQYF. Here the CDR3 DNA reads TGTGCCAGCAGTTACTCGACCGGGAACGAGCAGTACTTC.

This clone appeared a single time. The chain uses TRBV2 and TRBJ1-1; D gene uncertain. The germline gives CDR1 SNHLY, CDR2 FYNNEI. The CDR3 sequence is 11 residues long. V dropped 3 bases and J dropped 11 bases, with 10 bases sitting between them. This CDR3 is CASSDGTVAFF. The DNA of the CDR3 is TGTGCCAGCAGTGATGGCACGGTTGCTTTCTTT.

J is TRBJ1-4 and V is TRBV7-3, with TRBD1 as a possible D gene (6 bases). The V gene lost 10 bases and the J gene lost 8 bases, with 17 bases spanning the gap. The CDR3 loop spans 13 amino acids. Germline V gene data show CDR1 as SGHTA and CDR2 as FQGTGA. CDR3 nucleotides: TGTGCCAAAACAGCAGGGGAGGGCGAAAAACTGTTTTTT. This encodes CAKTAGEGEKLFF.

The gene calls are TRBV4-1 and TRBJ2-1; weak D call: TRBD2 (7 bases). Germline values: CDR1 MGHRA, CDR2 YSYEKL. V was pared by 4 bases and J by 8 bases, with 21 bases between. The CDR3 is 16 amino acids. Here the CDR3 DNA reads TGCGCCAGCAGCCCCAGGGAGAGGGGGGGCCCTTATGAGCAGTTCTTC. Encoded protein: CASSPRERGGPYEQFF.

The chain recombines TRBV7-9 with TRBJ2-7; maybe TRBD2 (6 bases). The CDR3 totals 14 residues. In germline, CDR1 is SEHNR, CDR2 FQNEAQ (reference sequence). The V end lost 6 bases, the J end lost 3 bases, and 15 bases lay between the germline ends. The CDR3 nucleotides read TGTGCCAGCAGTTTATCGACTAGAAACTACGAGCAGTACTTC. Protein: CASSLSTRNYEQYF. Full variable domain (outside the CDR3, taken from reference TRBV7-9 and TRBJ2-7): DTGVSQNPRHKITKRGQNVTFRCDPISEHNRLYWYRQTLGQGPEFLTYFQNEAQLEKSRLLSDRFSAERPKGSFSTLEIQRTEQGDSAMYLCASSLSTRNYEQYFGPGTRLTVT.

Here the CDR3 DNA reads TGTGCCAGCAGCTTGCCGGGACACGTCAATCAGCCCCAGCATTTT. This sequence encodes CASSLPGHVNQPQHF. The chain is built from TRBV5-4 and TRBJ1-5; D is possibly TRBD1 (6 bases). Trimming removed 1 base from V and 3 bases from J, with 11 bases in between. Germline V gives CDR1 SGHNT, CDR2 YYREEE (reference sequence). The CDR3 length is 15 residues.

CDR3 nucleotide sequence: TGTGCCAGCAGTTTACAGGGAATCTCCTACGAGCAGTACTTC. As protein: CASSLQGISYEQYF. V usage is TRBV27 and J usage is TRBJ2-7; D is possibly TRBD1 (5 bases). The CDR3 spans 14 residues. Germline-derived CDR1 and CDR2 are MNHEY and SMNVEV (reference sequence). The V and J ends lost 2 bases and 0 bases respectively, with 8 bases between them.

This sequence joins TRBV6-5 and TRBJ1-1; D is ambiguous. Trimming removed 6 bases from V and 1 base from J, with 9 bases in between. Germline CDR1 and CDR2: MNHEY and SVGAGI. This CDR3 region has 13 residues. CDR3 in amino acids: CASRHQGNTEAFF. The DNA for the CDR3 is TGTGCCAGCAGACACCAAGGGAACACTGAAGCTTTCTTT.

This clone has only a few counts. The genes are TRBV5-8 and TRBJ1-6; D is unresolved. Germline CDR1 and CDR2: SGHTS and YDEGEE. The germline V and J ends were trimmed by 0 bases and 10 bases, with 14 bases remaining between them. This CDR3 has 15 amino acids. CDR3 nucleotide sequence: TGTGCCAGCAGCTTGGCGTGGCAGGCTGACTCACCCCTCCACTTT. Residues: CASSLAWQADSPLHF. The full variable domain, completed using reference TRBV5-8 and TRBJ1-6, is EAGVTQSPTHLIKTRGQQATLRCSPISGHTSVYWYQQALGLGLQFLLWYDEGEERNRGNFPPRFSGRQFPNYSSELNVNALELEDSALYLCASSLAWQADSPLHFGNGTRLTVT.

CDR3 DNA sequence: TGTGCCAGCAGCGATTCTGGCTCTGGAAACACCATATATTTT. This codes for CASSDSGSGNTIYF. The rearrangement joins TRBV7-9 to TRBJ1-3; no firm D call. The V gene's germline CDR1 is SEHNR and CDR2 FQNEAQ (reference sequence). V was clipped by 5 bases and J by 0 bases, with 8 bases between them. The CDR3 extends over 14 amino acids. Combining the CDR3 with reference TRBV7-9 and TRBJ1-3 gives the whole variable domain DTGVSQNPRHKITKRGQNVTFRCDPISEHNRLYWYRQTLGQGPEFLTYFQNEAQLEKSRLLSDRFSAERPKGSFSTLEIQRTEQGDSAMYLCASSDSGSGNTIYFGEGSWLTVV.

The rearrangement joins TRBV7-2 to TRBJ2-7; 8 bases agree with TRBD1. Germline values: CDR1 SGHTA, CDR2 FQGNSA. V gave up 6 bases and J gave up 2 bases; unmatched junction bases: 6. This CDR3 spans 14 amino acids. In nucleotides, the CDR3 is TGTGCCAGCAGTCCCGGGACAGGACCCTACGAGCAGTACTTC. Translated: CASSPGTGPYEQYF.

V usage is TRBV5-1 and J usage is TRBJ2-1; the D is unclear. There are 13 residues in the CDR3. V lost 4 bases and J lost 3, with 8 bases in between. Germline-derived CDR1 and CDR2 are SGHRS and YFSETQ. The CDR3: CASSKTNYNEQFF. The CDR3, as DNA: TGCGCCAGCAGCAAAACTAACTACAATGAGCAGTTCTTC.

This clone was found once. The chain couples TRBV5-6 to TRBJ2-7; D is unresolved. The CDR3 loop spans 15 amino acids. The ends were cut back, 6 bases at V and 0 bases at J, with 16 bases in the middle. Germline CDR1 SGHDT, CDR2 YYEEEE. CDR3 sequence (DNA): TGTGCCAGCACCACCGAAGGTTACATCTCCTACGAGCAGTACTTC. Protein product: CASTTEGYISYEQYF. Full variable domain (rest looked up from reference TRBV5-6 and TRBJ2-7): DAGVTQSPTHLIKTRGQQVTLRCSPKSGHDTVSWYQQALGQGPQFIFQYYEEEERQRGNFPDRFSGHQFPNYSSELNVNALLLGDSALYLCASTTEGYISYEQYFGPGTRLTVT.

V and J are TRBV13 and TRBJ2-7, with D tentatively TRBD2 (6 bases). The germline CDR1 and CDR2 sequences are PRHDT and FYEKMQ (reference sequence). This CDR3 has 14 amino acids. The V end lost 4 bases, the J end lost 4 bases, and 14 bases lay between the germline ends. CDR3 protein: CASSWGTGGYEQYF. The CDR3 DNA is TGTGCCAGCAGCTGGGGGACTGGCGGTTACGAGCAGTACTTC.

V gene TRBV5-6 combines with J gene TRBJ2-7, with D uncertain. The CDR3 extends over 14 amino acids. V was cut by 0 bases and J by 5 bases, with 12 bases left in between. Germline loops: CDR1 SGHDT, CDR2 YYEEEE. The CDR3: CASSLGVNIHEQYF. As DNA, the CDR3 is TGTGCCAGCAGCTTGGGGGTTAACATCCACGAGCAGTACTTC. The full variable domain, its missing parts supplied by reference TRBV5-6 and TRBJ2-7, is DAGVTQSPTHLIKTRGQQVTLRCSPKSGHDTVSWYQQALGQGPQFIFQYYEEEERQRGNFPDRFSGHQFPNYSSELNVNALLLGDSALYLCASSLGVNIHEQYFGPGTRLTVT.

The genes are TRBV7-6 and TRBJ2-7, with no clear D. The CDR3 is made up of 13 amino acids. Trimming took 5 bases from V and 5 from J, leaving 13 bases between them. CDR1 and CDR2 (germline): SGHVS, FNYEAQ. As DNA, the CDR3 is TGTGCCAGCAGCCAGGATCCGGTGGACGAGCAGTACTTC. It codes for CASSQDPVDEQYF.

This chain joins TRBV18 and TRBJ2-1; D gene unclear. The V and J ends lost 2 bases and 6 bases respectively, with 8 bases between them. In germline, CDR1 is KGHSH, CDR2 LQKENI. This CDR3 region has 13 residues. This CDR3 reads CASSPEVRNEQFF. The CDR3 DNA is TGTGCCAGCTCACCAGAAGTTCGCAATGAGCAGTTCTTC.

The chain combines TRBV9 with TRBJ2-2; a possible D gene is TRBD2 (6 bases). Germline V CDR1 and CDR2: SGDLS, YYNGEE. CDR3 size: 18 residues. The V end was cut by 2 bases, the J end by 0 bases, with 17 bases between. The CDR3 region has the DNA TGTGCCAGCAGCGTCCCTGGGGGGTCGGGGACGAACACCGGGGAGCTGTTTTTT. It specifies CASSVPGGSGTNTGELFF.

Remarks on this clone: This sample includes further DNA sequences coding for the same CDR3. This chain joins TRBV5-1 and TRBJ2-7; 8 bases are a match to TRBD1. Germline V CDR1 and CDR2: SGHRS, YFSETQ. Losses at the gene ends were 2 bases for V and 2 bases for J; bases not matched to a gene: 6. CDR3 size: 15 residues. The CDR3 spells CASSLGQGSTYEQYF. The CDR3 nucleotides read TGCGCCAGCAGCTTAGGACAGGGCTCCACCTACGAGCAGTACTTC.

The chain recombines TRBV6-5 with TRBJ2-5, with TRBD1 matching over 9 bases. The length of the CDR3 is 15 residues. V gave up 5 bases and J gave up 5 bases; unmatched junction bases: 9. Germline loops: CDR1 MNHEY, CDR2 SVGAGI. Here the CDR3 DNA reads TGTGCCAGCAGTGTTTGGACAGGGGAGAATGAGACCCAGTACTTC. This sequence encodes CASSVWTGENETQYF.

The V gene is TRBV6-6, the J gene TRBJ2-7; D gene unclear. Germline lookup yields CDR1 MNHNY and CDR2 SVGAGI (reference sequence). The CDR3 is made up of 12 amino acids. V dropped 9 bases and J dropped 4 bases, with 13 bases sitting between them. The CDR3 sequence: CASWVLGYEQYF. CDR3 in DNA: TGTGCCAGTTGGGTCCTCGGGTACGAGCAGTACTTC.

The chain joins TRBV27 to TRBJ2-7; D is ambiguous. The CDR3 contains 16 residues. Germline V gene lookup returns CDR1 MNHEY and CDR2 SMNVEV (reference sequence). Trimming took off 5 bases at V and 3 bases at J, with 20 bases between the two ends. The CDR3 reads CASSLNLGSKVYEQYF. In DNA form, the CDR3 reads TGTGCCAGCAGTCTAAATCTAGGCAGCAAAGTCTACGAGCAGTACTTC.

This chain joins TRBV27 and TRBJ2-5, with D hard to call. The tail of the sequence fits TRBJ2-7 better, so the J call may be wrong. The CDR3 covers 11 residues. Germline assignment: CDR1 MNHEY and CDR2 SMNVEV (reference sequence). The CDR3 protein is CASSRGPEQYF. The CDR3 DNA reads TGTGCCAGCAGTCGTGGCCCCGAGCAGTACTTC.

As regards this clone: Different DNA sequences within this sample yield the same CDR3. The chain combines TRBV6-5 with TRBJ2-7; D perhaps matches TRBD2 (5 bases). This CDR3 contains 11 residues. Germline-derived CDR1 and CDR2 are MNHEY and SVGAGI. V lost 2 bases and J lost 7, with 6 bases in between. The CDR3 here is CASSYGSEQYF. In nucleotides, the CDR3 is TGTGCCAGCAGTTACGGGAGTGAGCAGTACTTC.

This chain connects TRBV29-1 to TRBJ2-7; 7 bases are shared with TRBD2. Germline assignment: CDR1 SQVTM and CDR2 ANQGSEA. The CDR3 loop spans 13 amino acids. V shed 7 bases, J shed 4 bases, and the junction held 10 bases outside the gene matches. CDR3 nucleotide sequence: TGCAGCGCCTTGTCTAGCGGAGATTACGAGCAGTACTTC. Its protein is CSALSSGDYEQYF.

Only one count was recorded for this clone. V and J are TRBV30 and TRBJ1-2, with TRBD1 as a possible D gene (6 bases). CDR3 length equals 14 residues. Germline V gene lookup returns CDR1 GTSNPN and CDR2 SVGIG (reference sequence). Trimming removed 3 bases at V and 7 bases at J, with 18 bases between. This CDR3 reads CAWSYEDSPSGYTF. As DNA, the CDR3 is TGTGCCTGGAGCTACGAGGACAGCCCCAGTGGCTACACCTTC.

In the case of this clone: Other DNA sequences from this sample encode an identical CDR3 as well. The chain has TRBV4-1 and TRBJ2-7; 7 nucleotides agree with TRBD2. The CDR3 extends over 14 amino acids. After removal of 1 base from V and 4 bases from J, the junction contained 4 bases not matched to a gene. CDR1 is MGHRA, CDR2 YSYEKL, per germline. In DNA form, the CDR3 reads TGCGCCAGCAGCCAAGTAGGGGAGGGTTACGAGCAGTACTTC. This codes for CASSQVGEGYEQYF.

The DNA of the CDR3 is TGCAGCGTTGGAAGGACAGGGGCGAACACTGAAGCTTTCTTT. Amino acid sequence: CSVGRTGANTEAFF. J is TRBJ1-1 and V is TRBV29-1, with 9 bases aligning to TRBD1. This CDR3 is built from 14 residues. CDR1 is SQVTM and CDR2 is ANQGSEA in the germline V gene. The ends lost 4 bases at V and 1 base at J; junction bases unmatched: 4.

The V and J genes are TRBV5-4 and TRBJ2-7, with D unresolved. Trimming stripped 1 base from V and 5 bases from J, with 16 bases between. In germline, CDR1 is SGHNT, CDR2 YYREEE (reference sequence). CDR3 size: 15 residues. CDR3 coding DNA: TGTGCCAGCAGCTTGCTCCGTAATGCCCAGGACGAGCAGTACTTC. Translation gives CASSLLRNAQDEQYF.

V is TRBV11-2 and J is TRBJ2-5; 12 bases map to TRBD2. V was pared by 1 base and J by 5 bases, with 8 bases of the junction left unmatched. Germline V gives CDR1 SGHAT, CDR2 FQNNGV. The CDR3 covers 17 residues. CDR3 bases: TGTGCCAGCAGCTTAGGGGCGACTAGCGGGAGTGTGGAGACCCAGTACTTC. This gives the protein CASSLGATSGSVETQYF.

The J gene is TRBJ2-7, the V gene TRBV19, with 12 bases identical to TRBD1. Trimming cost V 3 bases and J 6 bases; bases outside gene matches: 6. Germline lookup yields CDR1 LNHDA and CDR2 SQIVND (reference sequence). The CDR3 is made up of 15 amino acids. The CDR3 nucleotides read TGTGCCAGTAGTATGGGGGGACAGGGGGCGTTCGAGCAGTACTTC. It is translated as CASSMGGQGAFEQYF.

The V gene is TRBV2, the J gene TRBJ1-5, with 9 bases lining up with TRBD1. Germline V gene lookup returns CDR1 SNHLY and CDR2 FYNNEI. V lost 1 base to trimming and J lost 0 bases; unmatched junction nucleotides: 7. This CDR3 has 18 amino acids. CDR3 loop: CASSEGTGVSYSNQPQHF. CDR3 in DNA: TGTGCCAGCAGTGAAGGGACAGGGGTATCTTATAGCAATCAGCCCCAGCATTTT.